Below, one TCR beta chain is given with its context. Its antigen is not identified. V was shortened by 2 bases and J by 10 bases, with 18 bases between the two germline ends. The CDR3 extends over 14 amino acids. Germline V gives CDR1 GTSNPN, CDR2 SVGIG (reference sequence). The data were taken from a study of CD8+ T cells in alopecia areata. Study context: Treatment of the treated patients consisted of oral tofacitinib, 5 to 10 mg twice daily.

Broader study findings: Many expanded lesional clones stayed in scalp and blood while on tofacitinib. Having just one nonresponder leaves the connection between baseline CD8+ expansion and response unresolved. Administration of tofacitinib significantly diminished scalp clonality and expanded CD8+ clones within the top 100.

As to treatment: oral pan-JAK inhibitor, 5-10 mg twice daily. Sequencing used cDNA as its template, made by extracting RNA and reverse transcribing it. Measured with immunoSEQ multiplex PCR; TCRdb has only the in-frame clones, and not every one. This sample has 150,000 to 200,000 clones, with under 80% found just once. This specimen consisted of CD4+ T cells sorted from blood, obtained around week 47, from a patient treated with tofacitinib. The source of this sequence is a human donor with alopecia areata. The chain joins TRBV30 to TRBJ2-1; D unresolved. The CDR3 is CAWSRPDQIREQFF. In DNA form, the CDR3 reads TGTGCCTGGAGTCGACCGGACCAGATAAGGGAGCAGTTCTTC.